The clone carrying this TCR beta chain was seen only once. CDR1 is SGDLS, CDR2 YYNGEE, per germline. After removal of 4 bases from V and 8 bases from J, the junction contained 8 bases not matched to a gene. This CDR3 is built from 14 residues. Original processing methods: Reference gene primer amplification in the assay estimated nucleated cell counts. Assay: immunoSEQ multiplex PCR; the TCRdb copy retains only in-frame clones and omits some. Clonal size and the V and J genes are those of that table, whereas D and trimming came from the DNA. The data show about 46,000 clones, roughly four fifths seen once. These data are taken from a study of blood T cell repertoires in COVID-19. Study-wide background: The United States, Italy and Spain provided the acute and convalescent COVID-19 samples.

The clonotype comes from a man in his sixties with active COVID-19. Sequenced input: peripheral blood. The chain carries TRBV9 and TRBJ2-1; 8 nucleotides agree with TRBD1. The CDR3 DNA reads TGTGCCAGCAGCCCGAGGACAGGGTTCGATGAGCAGTTCTTC. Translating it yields CASSPRTGFDEQFF.